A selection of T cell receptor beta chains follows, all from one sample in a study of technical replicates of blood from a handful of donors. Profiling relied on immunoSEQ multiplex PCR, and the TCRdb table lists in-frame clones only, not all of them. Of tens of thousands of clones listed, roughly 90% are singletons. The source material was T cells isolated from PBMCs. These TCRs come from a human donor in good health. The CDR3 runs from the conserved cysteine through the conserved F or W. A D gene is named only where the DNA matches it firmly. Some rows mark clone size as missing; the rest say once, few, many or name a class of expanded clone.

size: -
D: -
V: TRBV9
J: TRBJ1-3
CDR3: CASSVEGTSGNTIYF
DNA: TGTGCCAGCAGCGTAGAGGGGACATCCGGGAACACCATATATTTT

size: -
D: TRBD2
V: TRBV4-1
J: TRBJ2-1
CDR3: CASSPSGGRISYNEQFF
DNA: TGCGCCAGCAGCCCGTCGGGCGGGAGGATCTCCTACAATGAGCAGTTCTTC

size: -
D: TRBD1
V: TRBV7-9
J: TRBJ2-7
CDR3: CASSLTGDEQYF
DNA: TGTGCCAGCAGCTTAACAGGGGACGAGCAGTACTTC

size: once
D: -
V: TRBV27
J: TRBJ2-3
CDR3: CASSFRVRDTQYF
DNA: TGTGCCAGCAGTTTCAGGGTACGAGATACGCAGTATTTT

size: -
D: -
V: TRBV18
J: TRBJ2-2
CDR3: CASSPYQSAGNTGELFF
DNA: TGTGCCAGCTCACCGTACCAATCCGCGGGAAACACCGGGGAGCTGTTTTTT

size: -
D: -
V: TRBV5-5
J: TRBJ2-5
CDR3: CASSLAGLDQETQYF
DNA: TGTGCCAGCAGCTTGGCGGGACTTGATCAAGAGACCCAGTACTTC

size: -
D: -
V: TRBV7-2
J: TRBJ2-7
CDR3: CASSLAWRDYEQYF
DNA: TGTGCCAGCAGCTTAGCGTGGCGGGACTACGAGCAGTACTTC

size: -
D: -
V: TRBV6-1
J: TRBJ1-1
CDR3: CASSEVGGPTEAFF
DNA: TGTGCCAGCAGTGAAGTGGGGGGTCCCACTGAAGCTTTCTTT

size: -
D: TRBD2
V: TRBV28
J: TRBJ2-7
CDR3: CASSRLAGGPSYEQYF
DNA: TGTGCCAGCAGTCGACTAGCGGGAGGGCCCTCCTACGAGCAGTACTTC

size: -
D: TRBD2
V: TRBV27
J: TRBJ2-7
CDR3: CASSPSLGGRRYEQYF
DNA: TGTGCCAGCAGTCCCTCACTAGGCGGGAGAAGGTACGAGCAGTACTTC

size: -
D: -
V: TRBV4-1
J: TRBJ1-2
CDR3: CASSQEGRTYGYTF
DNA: TGCGCCAGCAGCCAAGAAGGACGGACTTATGGCTACACCTTC

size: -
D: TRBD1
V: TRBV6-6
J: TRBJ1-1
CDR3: CASIKPGNRGNTEAFF
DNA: TGTGCCAGCATCAAACCAGGGAACAGGGGTAACACTGAAGCTTTCTTT

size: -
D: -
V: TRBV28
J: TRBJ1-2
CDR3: CASSGEGARPSNYGYTF
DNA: TGTGCCAGCAGTGGTGAAGGGGCGAGACCCTCTAACTATGGCTACACCTTC

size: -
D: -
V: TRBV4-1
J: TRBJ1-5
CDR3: CASSQGNSQPQHF
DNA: TGCGCCAGCAGCCAAGGGAACAGCCAGCCCCAGCATTTT

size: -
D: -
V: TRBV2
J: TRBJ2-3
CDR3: CASSRQLGGTDTQYF
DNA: TGTGCCAGCAGCCGACAGCTGGGTGGGACAGATACGCAGTATTTT

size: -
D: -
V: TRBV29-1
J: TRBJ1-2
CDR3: CSVEGIQGFNYGYTF
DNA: TGCAGCGTTGAAGGTATACAGGGCTTTAACTATGGCTACACCTTC

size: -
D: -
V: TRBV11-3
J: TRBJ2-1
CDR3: CASSSYRGGNEQFF
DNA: TGTGCCAGCAGCTCCTACAGGGGAGGCAATGAGCAGTTCTTC

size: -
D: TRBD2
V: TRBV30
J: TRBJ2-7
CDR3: CAWSEQREVTYEQYF
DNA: TGTGCCTGGAGTGAGCAGCGGGAGGTCACCTACGAGCAGTACTTC

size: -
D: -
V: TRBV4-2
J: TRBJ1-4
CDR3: CASSQELTGWGQRRQEKLFF
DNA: TGTGCCAGCAGCCAAGAATTAACCGGATGGGGGCAGAGGAGACAGGAAAAACTGTTTTTT

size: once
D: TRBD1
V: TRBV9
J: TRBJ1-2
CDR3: CASSERGQGARGYTF
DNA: TGTGCCAGCAGCGAGAGGGGACAGGGGGCTCGAGGCTACACCTTC

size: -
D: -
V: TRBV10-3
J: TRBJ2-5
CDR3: CAISEAALKQETQYF
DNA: TGTGCCATCAGTGAAGCGGCTCTTAAGCAAGAGACCCAGTACTTC

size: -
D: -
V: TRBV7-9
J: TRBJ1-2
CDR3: CASSSAGNYGYTF
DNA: TGTGCCAGCAGCTCTGCAGGCAACTATGGCTACACCTTC

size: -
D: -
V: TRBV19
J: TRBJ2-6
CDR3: CASSTGVPGANVLTF
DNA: TGTGCCAGTAGTACCGGGGTCCCCGGGGCCAACGTCCTGACTTTC

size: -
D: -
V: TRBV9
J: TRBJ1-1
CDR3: CASSVVQGNTEAFF
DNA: TGTGCCAGCAGCGTAGTTCAGGGGAACACTGAAGCTTTCTTT

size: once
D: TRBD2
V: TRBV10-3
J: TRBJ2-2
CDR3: CAISRMGLAGEYTGELFF
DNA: TGTGCCATCAGTAGAATGGGACTAGCGGGAGAGTACACCGGGGAGCTGTTTTTT

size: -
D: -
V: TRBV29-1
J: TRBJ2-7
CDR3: CSVQDFSYEQYF
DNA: TGCAGCGTTCAGGACTTTTCCTACGAGCAGTACTTC

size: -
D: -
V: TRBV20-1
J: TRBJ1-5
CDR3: CSGPVTAQHF
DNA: TGCAGTGGCCCGGTTACGGCCCAGCATTTT

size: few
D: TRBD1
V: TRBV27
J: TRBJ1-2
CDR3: CASSPDREGYGYTF
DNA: TGTGCCAGCAGTCCGGACAGGGAGGGCTATGGCTACACCTTC

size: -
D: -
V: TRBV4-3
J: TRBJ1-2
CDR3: CASSQEVREGFGYTF
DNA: TGCGCCAGCAGCCAAGAGGTCAGGGAAGGGTTTGGCTACACCTTC

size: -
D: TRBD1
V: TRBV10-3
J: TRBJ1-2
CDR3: CAISESTGGSYGYTF
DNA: TGTGCCATCAGTGAGTCCACAGGGGGGAGCTATGGCTACACCTTC

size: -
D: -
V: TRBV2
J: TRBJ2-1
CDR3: CASSGDIPSPEQFF
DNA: TGTGCCAGCAGTGGGGACATACCCTCGCCGGAGCAGTTCTTC

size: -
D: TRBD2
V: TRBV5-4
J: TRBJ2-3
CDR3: CASSRGVLAGVSDTQYF
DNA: TGTGCCAGCAGCCGGGGGGTCCTAGCGGGAGTCTCGGATACGCAGTATTTT

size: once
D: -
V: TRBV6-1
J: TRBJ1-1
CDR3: CASSDRTEAFF
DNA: TGTGCCAGCAGTGACAGGACTGAAGCTTTCTTT

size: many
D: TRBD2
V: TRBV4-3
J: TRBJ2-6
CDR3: CASSQGTSSSGANVLTF
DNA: TGCGCCAGCAGCCAAGGGACTAGCAGCTCTGGGGCCAACGTCCTGACTTTC

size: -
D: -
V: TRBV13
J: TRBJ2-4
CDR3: CASSLGLAKNIQYF
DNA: TGTGCCAGCAGCTTAGGCCTAGCCAAAAACATTCAGTACTTC

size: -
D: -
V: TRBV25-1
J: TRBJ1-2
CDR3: CASSGRGGYGYTF
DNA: TGTGCCAGCTCAGGGAGGGGGGGCTATGGCTACACCTTC

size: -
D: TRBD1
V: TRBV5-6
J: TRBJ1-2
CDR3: CASSTGQANYGYTF
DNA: TGTGCCAGCAGTACAGGACAGGCTAACTATGGCTACACCTTC

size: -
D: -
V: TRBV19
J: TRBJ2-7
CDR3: CASSSLSRGEYEQYF
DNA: TGTGCCAGTAGTAGTTTGAGCAGGGGTGAGTACGAGCAGTACTTC

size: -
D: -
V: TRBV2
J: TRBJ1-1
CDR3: CASSEGQTEAFF
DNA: TGTGCCAGCAGTGAAGGGCAGACTGAAGCTTTCTTT

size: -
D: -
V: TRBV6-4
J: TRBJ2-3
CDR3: CASSDSWEADTQYF
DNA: TGTGCCAGCAGTGACTCATGGGAGGCAGATACGCAGTATTTT

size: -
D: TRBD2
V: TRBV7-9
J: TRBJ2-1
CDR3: CASSKNSGKVVNEQFF
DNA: TGTGCCAGCAGCAAAAATAGCGGGAAGGTTGTAAATGAGCAGTTCTTC

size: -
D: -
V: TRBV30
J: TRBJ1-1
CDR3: CAWSVGGGTEAFF
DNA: TGTGCCTGGAGTGTGGGCGGGGGCACTGAAGCTTTCTTT

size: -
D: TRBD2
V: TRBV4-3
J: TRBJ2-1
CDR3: CASSPGGLAGGNEQFF
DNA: TGCGCCAGCAGCCCGGGTGGGCTAGCGGGAGGAAATGAGCAGTTCTTC

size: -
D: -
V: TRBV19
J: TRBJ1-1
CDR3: CASSAGAMTEAFF
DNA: TGTGCCAGTAGTGCAGGGGCAATGACTGAAGCTTTCTTT

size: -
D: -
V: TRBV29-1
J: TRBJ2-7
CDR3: CSVELRDTEKYEQYF
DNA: TGCAGCGTTGAACTACGGGACACGGAGAAATACGAGCAGTACTTC

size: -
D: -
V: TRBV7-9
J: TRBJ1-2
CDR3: CASSLRGGYTF
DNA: TGTGCCAGCAGCTTAAGGGGCGGCTACACCTTC

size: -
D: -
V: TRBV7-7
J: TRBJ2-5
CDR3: CASSHQETQYF
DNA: TGTGCCAGCAGCCATCAAGAGACCCAGTACTTC

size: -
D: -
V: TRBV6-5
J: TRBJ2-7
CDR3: CASSYSKLLGEQYF
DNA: TGTGCCAGCAGTTACTCGAAACTGCTCGGCGAGCAGTACTTC

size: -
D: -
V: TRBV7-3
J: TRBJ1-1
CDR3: CASSLTGDGTEAFF
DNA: TGTGCCAGCAGCTTAACAGGAGATGGGACTGAAGCTTTCTTT

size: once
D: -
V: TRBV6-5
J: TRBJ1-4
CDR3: CASSPLGLSNEKLFF
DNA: TGTGCCAGCAGCCCTCTCGGACTGTCTAATGAAAAACTGTTTTTT

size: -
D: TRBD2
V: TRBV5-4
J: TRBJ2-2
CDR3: CASSLRLAGVNTGELFF
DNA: TGTGCCAGCAGCTTGCGACTAGCGGGAGTAAACACCGGGGAGCTGTTTTTT

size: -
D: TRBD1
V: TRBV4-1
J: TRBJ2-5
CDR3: CASSHTRTGAGGETQYF
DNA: TGCGCCAGCAGCCATACCCGCACCGGGGCAGGGGGAGAGACCCAGTACTTC

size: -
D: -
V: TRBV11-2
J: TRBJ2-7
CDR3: CASSLGHYEQYF
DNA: TGTGCCAGCAGCTTAGGACACTACGAGCAGTACTTC

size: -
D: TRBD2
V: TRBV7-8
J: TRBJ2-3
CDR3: CASSLVLAGVADTQYF
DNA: TGTGCCAGCAGCTTAGTGTTAGCGGGAGTGGCAGATACGCAGTATTTT

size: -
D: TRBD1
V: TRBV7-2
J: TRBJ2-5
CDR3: CASSTGTAAQETQYF
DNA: TGTGCCAGCAGCACCGGGACAGCGGCCCAAGAGACCCAGTACTTC

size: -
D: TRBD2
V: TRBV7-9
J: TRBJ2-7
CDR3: CASSPRLAGDGEYF
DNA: TGTGCCAGCAGCCCCCGACTAGCGGGAGATGGGGAGTACTTC

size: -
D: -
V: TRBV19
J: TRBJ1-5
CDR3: CASSIDLIGPLGNQPQHF
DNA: TGTGCCAGTAGTATAGATCTTATTGGGCCCCTCGGCAATCAGCCCCAGCATTTT